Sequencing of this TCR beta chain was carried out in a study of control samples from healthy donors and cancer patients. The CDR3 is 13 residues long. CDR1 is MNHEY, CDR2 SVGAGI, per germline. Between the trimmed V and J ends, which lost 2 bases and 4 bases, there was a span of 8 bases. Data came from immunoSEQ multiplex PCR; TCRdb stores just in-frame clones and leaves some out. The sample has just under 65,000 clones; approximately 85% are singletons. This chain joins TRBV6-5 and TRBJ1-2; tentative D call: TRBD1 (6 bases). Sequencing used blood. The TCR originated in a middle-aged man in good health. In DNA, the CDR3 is TGTGCCAGCAGTTACAGGGACACCTATGGCTACACCTTC. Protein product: CASSYRDTYGYTF.